The rows below give T cell receptor beta chains drawn from one sample of a study of T cells after yellow fever vaccination. MiXCR, run by TCRdb on the 5' RACE reads, gives a single entry per CDR3 protein. The repertoire holds under 400,000 distinct CDR3 sequences, with around 10% as singletons. The specimen was PBMCs, collected on the day of the first yellow fever vaccination. These receptors were taken from a man aged 18 to 30 who received the YFV17D yellow fever vaccine. Each CDR3 is given without its conserved first and last residue.

TRBV29-1 SVGVGHSQGELF
TRBV9 ASSVGGQGGTPLH
TRBV5-1 ASSLWDSGYGYT
TRBV15 ATSRDTGSYEQY
TRBV7-9 ASSLRQEGEKLF
TRBV6-5 ASSSTPKNSPLH
TRBV7-2 ASSPAAGGVSTDTQY
TRBV29-1 SVQAGNIYGYT
TRBV4-3 ASSGSMGRGAEQY
TRBV6-5 ASSYGVTYNSPLH
TRBV28 ASSFRGVMNTEAF
TRBV20-1 SARANGGALDTQY
TRBV4-1 ASSQGRVRDTQY
TRBV4-2 ASSQDPQGSNSPLH
TRBV7-2 ASSLVEQPYEQY
TRBV12-3/TRBV12-4 ASSTGRAETQY
TRBV28 ASSLLRGSEAF
TRBV12-3/TRBV12-4 ASRTGGSYNSPLH
TRBV10-1 ASSRDAGTEAF
TRBV7-7 ASSPGRLGDTQY
TRBV6-5 ASSRGGTRQF
TRBV14 ASSRGWDRGKSGANVLT
TRBV6-4 ASSEARGMDTQY
TRBV4-3 ASSQGDRPSDTQY
TRBV15 ATRATPVTGELF
TRBV10-1 ASSRTGTSGGADTQY
TRBV12-3/TRBV12-4 ASSLEGVGNSPLH
TRBV12-3/TRBV12-4 ASIVGRGGWDEQF
TRBV7-9 ASSVPLGPTEAF
TRBV11-2 ASSSHRYEQF
TRBV7-9 ASSFGTGWLGTEAF
TRBV7-2 ASSLLQTMRPSSFRNTGELF
TRBV14 ASSQVFIGGTDTQY
TRBV5-1 ASSLLGSYNEQF
TRBV20-1 SATVPDQPQH
TRBV7-9 ASSLAGQGLVTEQF
TRBV5-1 ASTRGSITEAF
TRBV5-1 ASSQGTVVGYT
TRBV12-3/TRBV12-4 ASAGARNQPQH
TRBV5-6 ASSSLQGSSGANVLT
TRBV5-4 ASSQLGGHNEQF
TRBV10-3 AISDSGTTVYGYT
TRBV5-1 TSSPGTHTRDTEAF